In its sample, the clone carrying this TCR beta chain was seen many times. Its antigen remains unidentified. The CDR3 contains 16 residues. V shed 4 bases and J shed 1 base, with 15 bases lying between them. Per germline, CDR1 PRHDT and CDR2 FYEKMQ (reference sequence). As originally analysed: Sequenced samples showed a median of around 100,000 TCRs each, with counts running from around 20,000 to 690,000. TCRdb re-analysed the RACE reads in MiXCR, keeping a single row per CDR3 protein. The V and J calls follow TCRdb's processing rather than the paper's. The sample comprises around 380,000 distinct CDR3 sequences, nearly 5% of which are singletons, and roughly 2.4% rests with the top ten. These data are taken from a study of human T cells and chemical hapten exposure. The overall study: Per-sample TCR yield variation was attributed mainly to small pooled library volume differences. Study-wide points: TCRs exceeding 1 in 1000 frequency stayed unchanged with DPC sensitization.

Time point described: patch test 1, 2 weeks after DPC sensitization. Treatment specified: therapeutic diphenylcyclopropenone sensitization with weekly scalp DPC. The J gene is TRBJ2-3, the V gene TRBV13; the D gene is possibly TRBD2 (6 bases). This specimen consisted of whole blood, obtained in connection with sensitization to the hapten diphenylcyclopropenone (DPC). The receptor's source is a woman aged 45-60 years with alopecia areata. Some clones in this sample may be carry-over from other donors' samples. In DNA, the CDR3 is TGTGCCAGCAGCTCCCCAAGGACTATCGGCACAGATACGCAGTATTTT. Residues: CASSSPRTIGTDTQYF. The full variable domain, with the rest looked up from reference TRBV13 and TRBJ2-3, is AAGVIQSPRHLIKEKRETATLKCYPIPRHDTVYWYQQGPGQDPQFLISFYEKMQSDKGSIPDRFSAQQFSDYHSELNMSSLELGDSALYFCASSSPRTIGTDTQYFGPGTRLTVL.